This TCR beta chain came from a study of T-cell memory formation after mild COVID-19. Trimming removed 8 bases at V and 0 bases at J, with 21 bases between. Looked up from germline, CDR1 is MNHEY and CDR2 is SVGAGI. This CDR3 contains 17 residues. TCR alpha and TCR beta cDNA libraries with sample barcodes and UMIs came from 5'RACE using constant-segment primers. TCRdb fed the 5' RACE reads into MiXCR, producing one record per CDR3 protein. The profile shows hundreds of thousands of distinct CDR3 sequences, 20% to 25% of them singletons. Study conclusions and caveats: There was no confirmation that second-wave clones peaking on day 37 were SARS-CoV-2 specific. Clones shrinking from day 15 to 85 showed even CD4/CD8 mixes; later expanders tilted CD4+.

Comment on this clonotype: As yet, its antigen is unknown.

The TCR was taken from an adult woman who had mild COVID-19 (a few samples of this study predate the infection). Cell type and time point are not known. The source material was PBMCs or a T cell subset sorted from them (not recorded which). The chain recombines TRBV6-5 with TRBJ2-3; D might be TRBD1 (7 bases). CDR3 sequence (DNA): TGTGCCAGCTCCCAGGGGGTGGCAGGGACTAGCACAGATACGCAGTATTTT. This encodes CASSQGVAGTSTDTQYF.